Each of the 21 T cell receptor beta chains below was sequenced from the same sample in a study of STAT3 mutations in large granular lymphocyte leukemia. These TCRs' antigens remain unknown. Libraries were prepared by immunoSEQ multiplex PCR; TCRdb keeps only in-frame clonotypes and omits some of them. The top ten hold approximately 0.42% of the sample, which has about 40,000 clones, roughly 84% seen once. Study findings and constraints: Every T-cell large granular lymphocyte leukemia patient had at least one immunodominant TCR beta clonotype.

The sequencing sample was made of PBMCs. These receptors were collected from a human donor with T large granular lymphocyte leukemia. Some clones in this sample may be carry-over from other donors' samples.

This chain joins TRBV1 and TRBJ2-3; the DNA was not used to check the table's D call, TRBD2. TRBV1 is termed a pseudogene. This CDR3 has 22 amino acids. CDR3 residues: CTSSQERGSPGTSGGSTDTQYF. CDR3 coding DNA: TGCACCAGCAGCCAAGAGAGGGGGAGTCCCGGGACTAGCGGGGGTAGCACAGATACGCAGTATTTT.

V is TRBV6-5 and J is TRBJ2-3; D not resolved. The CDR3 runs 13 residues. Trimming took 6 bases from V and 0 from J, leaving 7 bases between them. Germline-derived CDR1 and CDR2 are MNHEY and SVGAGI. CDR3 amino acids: CASSLWSTDTQYF. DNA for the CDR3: TGTGCCAGCAGCCTTTGGAGCACAGATACGCAGTATTTT.

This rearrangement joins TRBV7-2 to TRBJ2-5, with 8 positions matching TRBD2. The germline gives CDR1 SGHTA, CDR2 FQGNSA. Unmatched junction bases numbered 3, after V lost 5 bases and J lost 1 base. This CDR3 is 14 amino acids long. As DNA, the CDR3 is TGTGCCAGCAGCCTCGGACTAGCCCAAGAGACCCAGTACTTC. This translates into CASSLGLAQETQYF.

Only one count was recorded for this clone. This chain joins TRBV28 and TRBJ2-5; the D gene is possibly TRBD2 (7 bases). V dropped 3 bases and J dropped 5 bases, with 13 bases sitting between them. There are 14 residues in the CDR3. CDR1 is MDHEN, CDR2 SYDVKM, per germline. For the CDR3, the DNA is TGTGCCAGCAGTTTGGGGGGGCGCAGGGAGACCCAGTACTTC. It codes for CASSLGGRRETQYF.

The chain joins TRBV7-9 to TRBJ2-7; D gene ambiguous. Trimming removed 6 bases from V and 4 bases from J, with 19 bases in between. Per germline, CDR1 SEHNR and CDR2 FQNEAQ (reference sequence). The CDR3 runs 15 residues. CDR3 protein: CASRSTEGSPYEQYF. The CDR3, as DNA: TGTGCCAGCAGATCTACTGAAGGCTCCCCTTACGAGCAGTACTTC.

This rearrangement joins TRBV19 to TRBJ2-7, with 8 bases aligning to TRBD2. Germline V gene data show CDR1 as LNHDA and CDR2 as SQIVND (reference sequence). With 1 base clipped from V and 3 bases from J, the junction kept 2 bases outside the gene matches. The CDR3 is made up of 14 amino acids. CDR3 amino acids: CASSIAAGGYEQYV. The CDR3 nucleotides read TGTGCCAGTAGTATAGCCGCGGGGGGCTACGAGCAGTACGTC.

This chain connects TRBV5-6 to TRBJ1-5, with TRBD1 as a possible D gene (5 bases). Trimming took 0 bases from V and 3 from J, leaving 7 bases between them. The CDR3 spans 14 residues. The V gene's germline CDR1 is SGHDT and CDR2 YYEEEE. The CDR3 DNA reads TGTGCCAGCAGCTTGGGACAGCACAATCAGCCCCAGCATTTT. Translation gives CASSLGQHNQPQHF.

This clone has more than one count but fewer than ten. The CDR3 sequence is CASSVGLTVPNEKLFF. DNA of the CDR3: TGTGCCAGCAGCGTCGGTCTGACAGTGCCTAATGAAAAACTGTTTTTT. The chain links TRBV9 to TRBJ1-4; D may be TRBD1 (5 bases). Trimming shortened V by 2 bases and J by 3 bases, and 14 bases separated the two germline ends. Germline CDR1 reads SGDLS; CDR2 reads YYNGEE. The CDR3 covers 16 residues.

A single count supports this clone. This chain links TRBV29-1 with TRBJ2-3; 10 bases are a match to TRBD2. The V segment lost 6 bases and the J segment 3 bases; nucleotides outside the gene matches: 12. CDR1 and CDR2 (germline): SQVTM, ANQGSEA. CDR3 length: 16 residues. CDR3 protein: CSVATPLAGRTDTQYF. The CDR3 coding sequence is TGCAGCGTGGCGACCCCACTAGCGGGGAGGACAGATACGCAGTATTTT.

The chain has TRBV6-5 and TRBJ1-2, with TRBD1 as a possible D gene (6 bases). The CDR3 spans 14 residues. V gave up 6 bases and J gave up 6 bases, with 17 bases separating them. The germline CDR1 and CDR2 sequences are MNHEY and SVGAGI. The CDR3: CASRPGGGLDGYTF. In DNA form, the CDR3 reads TGTGCCAGCAGGCCTGGGGGGGGGCTCGATGGCTACACCTTC.

The CDR3 is CATSRGLAGGRNGETQYF. The CDR3 DNA reads as TGTGCCACCAGCAGAGGGCTAGCGGGGGGGAGAAACGGAGAGACCCAGTACTTC. V gene TRBV15 combines with J gene TRBJ2-5; TRBD2 agrees at 12 bases. Germline values: CDR1 LNHNV, CDR2 YYDKDF (reference sequence). The junction had 10 bases not matched to a gene; V was cut back by 1 base and J by 4 bases. This CDR3 comprises 18 residues.

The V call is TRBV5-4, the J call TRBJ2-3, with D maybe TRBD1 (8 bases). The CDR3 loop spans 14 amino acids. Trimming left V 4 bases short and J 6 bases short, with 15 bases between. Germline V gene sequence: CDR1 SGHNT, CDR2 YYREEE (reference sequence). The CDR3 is CASSTGGASDTQYF. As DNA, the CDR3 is TGTGCCAGCAGCACAGGGGGGGCAAGTGATACGCAGTATTTT.

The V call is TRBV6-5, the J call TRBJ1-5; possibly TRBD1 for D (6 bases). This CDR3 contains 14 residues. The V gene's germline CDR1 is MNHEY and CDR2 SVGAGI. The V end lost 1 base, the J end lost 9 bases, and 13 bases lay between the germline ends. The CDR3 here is CASSYYQGRSPQHF. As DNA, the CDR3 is TGTGCCAGCAGTTACTACCAGGGGAGATCGCCCCAGCATTTT.

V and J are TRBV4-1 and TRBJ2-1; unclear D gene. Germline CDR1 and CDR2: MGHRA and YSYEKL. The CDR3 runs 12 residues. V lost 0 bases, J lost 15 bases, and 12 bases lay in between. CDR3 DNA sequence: TGCGCCAGCAGCCAAGATTTACGGGTCGCGTTCTTC. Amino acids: CASSQDLRVAFF.

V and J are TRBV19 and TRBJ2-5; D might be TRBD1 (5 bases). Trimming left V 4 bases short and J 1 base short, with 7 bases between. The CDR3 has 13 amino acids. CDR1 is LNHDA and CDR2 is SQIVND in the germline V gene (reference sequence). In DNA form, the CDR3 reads TGTGCCAGTAGTACAGGGTTCCAAGAGACCCAGTACTTC. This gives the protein CASSTGFQETQYF.

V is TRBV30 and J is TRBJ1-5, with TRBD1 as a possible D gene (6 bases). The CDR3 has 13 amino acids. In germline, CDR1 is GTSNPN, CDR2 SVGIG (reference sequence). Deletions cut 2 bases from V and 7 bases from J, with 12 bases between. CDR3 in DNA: TGTGCCTGGAGTCACGGGGGGCCACAGCCCCAGCATTTT. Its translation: CAWSHGGPQPQHF. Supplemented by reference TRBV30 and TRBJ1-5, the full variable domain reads SQTIHQWPATLVQPVGSPLSLECTVEGTSNPNLYWYRQAAGRGLQLLFYSVGIGQISSEVPQNLSASRPQDRQFILSSKKLLLSDSGFYLCAWSHGGPQPQHFGDGTRLSIL.

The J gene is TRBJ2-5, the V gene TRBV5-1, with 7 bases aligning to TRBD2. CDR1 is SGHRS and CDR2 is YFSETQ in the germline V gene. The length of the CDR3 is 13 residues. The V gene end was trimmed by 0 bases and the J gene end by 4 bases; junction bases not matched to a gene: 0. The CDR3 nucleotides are TGCGCCAGCAGCTTGGGGGGGGGAGAGACCCAGTACTTC. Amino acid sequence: CASSLGGGETQYF.

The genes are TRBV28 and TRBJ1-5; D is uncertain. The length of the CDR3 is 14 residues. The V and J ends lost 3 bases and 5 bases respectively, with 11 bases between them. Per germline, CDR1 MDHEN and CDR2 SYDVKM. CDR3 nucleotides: TGTGCCAGCAGTTTGATCGGCAGTTATCAGCCCCAGCATTTT. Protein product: CASSLIGSYQPQHF. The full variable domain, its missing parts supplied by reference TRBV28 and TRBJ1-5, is DVKVTQSSRYLVKRTGEKVFLECVQDMDHENMFWYRQDPGLGLRLIYFSYDVKMKEKGDIPEGYSVSREKKERFSLILESASTNQTSMYLCASSLIGSYQPQHFGDGTRLSIL.

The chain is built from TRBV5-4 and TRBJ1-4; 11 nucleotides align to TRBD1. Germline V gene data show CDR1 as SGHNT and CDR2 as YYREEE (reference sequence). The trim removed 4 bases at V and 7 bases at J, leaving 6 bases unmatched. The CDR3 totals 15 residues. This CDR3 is CASSLGTGGSEKLFF. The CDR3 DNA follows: TGTGCCAGCAGCCTCGGGACAGGGGGAAGTGAAAAACTGTTTTTT.

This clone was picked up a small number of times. CDR3 amino acids: CASSNWNRDNNEQYV. In DNA form, the CDR3 reads TGTGCCAGCAGTAACTGGAACAGGGATAACAACGAGCAGTACGTC. This chain connects TRBV21-1 to TRBJ2-7; no check of the table's D call, TRBD1, against the DNA was made. TRBV21-1 is flagged as a pseudogene. The CDR3 runs to 15 residues.

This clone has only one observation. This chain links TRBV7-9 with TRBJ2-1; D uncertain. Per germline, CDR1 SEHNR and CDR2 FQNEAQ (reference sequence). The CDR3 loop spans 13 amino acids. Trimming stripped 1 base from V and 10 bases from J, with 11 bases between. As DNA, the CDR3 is TGTGCCAGCAGCTTAGTTCGGGTTCGGGAGCAGTTCTTC. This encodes CASSLVRVREQFF.